The 6 T cell receptor beta chains below all came from one sample that was sequenced in a study of tumor and adjacent non-tumor tissue in lung cancer. Three rounds of nested PCR, following a modified ARM-PCR protocol, produced the TCRbeta library. TCRdb independently ran MiXCR on the multiplex PCR reads; one entry per CDR3 protein. The table lists fewer than 120,000 distinct CDR3 sequences, over 70% of them singletons. No cell sorting was done before RNA was extracted from the tissue. The sequenced sample was lung tumor tissue. These receptors all come from a man between 65 and 79 years old with non-small cell lung cancer.

Notes on this clonotype: At one end the junction does not follow the germline gene, possibly because of a read error. This chain connects TRBV6-5 to TRBJ1-1, with a weak D call TRBD1 (6 bases). The CDR3 consists of 15 residues. CDR1 and CDR2 (germline): MNHEY, SVGAGI. The DNA for the CDR3 is TGTGTCAGCAGGACCAGAACAGGGTTGGTCACTCAAGGTTTCTTT. This encodes CVSRTRTGLVTQGFF.

Details on this clonotype: Relative to the germline gene, one junction end is altered; a read error may explain this. The rearrangement joins TRBV2 to TRBJ1-1, with a weak D call TRBD1 (6 bases). The CDR3 consists of 14 residues. Germline V gene data show CDR1 as SNHLY and CDR2 as FYNNEI. CDR3 protein: CVSSEVRGSTEVFF. The CDR3 DNA reads TGTGTCAGCAGTGAAGTCAGGGGCAGCACTGAAGTTTTCTTT.

In regard to this clonotype: Lacking the conserved final phenylalanine or tryptophan, this CDR3 likely reflects a read error. The chain is built from TRBV20-1 and TRBJ2-3; possibly TRBD1 or TRBD2 for D (9 bases each). The CDR3 consists of 18 residues. Germline V lookup: CDR1 DFQATT, CDR2 SNEGSKA (reference sequence). V lost 6 bases, J lost 7 bases, and 32 bases lay in between. The CDR3 loop reads CSATRDRDASGTIYTQYL. CDR3 sequence (DNA): TGCAGTGCCACCCGGGACAGGGATGCTAGCGGGACCATATATACGCAGTATTTG.

Comment on this clonotype: A much larger clone lies a single base off, so this may be a read error. The rearrangement uses TRBV4-3 and TRBJ2-7; TRBD1 is a possible D gene (5 bases). The CDR3 consists of 14 residues. The germline CDR1 and CDR2 sequences are LGHNA and YSLEER. The CDR3 sequence is CANSQGASFYEQYF. DNA of the CDR3: TGCGCCAACAGCCAAGGGGCTAGTTTCTACGAGCAGTACTTC.

Worth noting for this clonotype: No conserved phenylalanine or tryptophan ends this CDR3, so it is likely a read error. The chain combines TRBV29-1 with TRBJ2-1; 12 nucleotides agree with TRBD2. Per the germline V gene, CDR1 is SQVTM and CDR2 is ANQGSEA. The length of the CDR3 is 15 residues. The V and J ends lost 2 bases and 12 bases, in that order; junction bases with no gene match: 11. The CDR3, as DNA: TGCAGCGTTGAATCCCCTAGCGGGAGGGCCCTTGTGCAGTTCTTA. Its translation: CSVESPSGRALVQFL.

Remarks on this clonotype: One junction end disagrees with the germline gene, perhaps due to a read error. The chain links TRBV28 to TRBJ1-1, with 8 bases fitting TRBD1. The CDR3 loop spans 16 amino acids. The germline V gene has CDR1 MDHEN and CDR2 SYDVKM. The CDR3 DNA is TGTGACACCATCCATTTACTCAGGGGGCTCAACACTGAAGCTTTCTTC. Protein product: CDTIHLLRGLNTEAFF.